These 5 T cell receptor beta chains came from one sample sequenced in a study of Tregs in tolerant kidney transplant recipients. Only in-frame clones appear in the TCRdb table, and some are missing; sequencing was by immunoSEQ multiplex PCR. The table shows 69,000 or so clones, with about 88% occurring only once. Specimen: CD4+ T cells from blood, collected before the transplant. The receptors shown here come from a human donor who received a combined kidney and bone marrow transplant.

This clone was detected once. The gene calls are TRBV20-1 and TRBJ2-1; 8 bases match TRBD2. Germline assignment: CDR1 DFQATT and CDR2 SNEGSKA (reference sequence). This CDR3 has 11 residues. V lost 6 bases to trimming and J lost 9 bases; unmatched junction nucleotides: 4. The CDR3 nucleotides are TGCAGTGCGAAACTAGCGGTTGAGCAGTTCTTC. Amino acids: CSAKLAVEQFF.

The J gene is TRBJ2-2, the V gene TRBV18; TRBD1 matches 8 bases. In germline, CDR1 is KGHSH, CDR2 LQKENI. This CDR3 has 18 amino acids. V shed 5 bases, J shed 3 bases, and the junction held 14 bases outside the gene matches. DNA of the CDR3: TGTGCCAGCTCATATGTCCCGCAGGGGGCGCGTGACACCGGGGAGCTGTTTTTT. Its translation is CASSYVPQGARDTGELFF.

This chain joins TRBV5-1 and TRBJ1-1; D unresolved. The CDR3 consists of 14 residues. The ends were cut back, 4 bases at V and 7 bases at J, with 17 bases in the middle. Germline V gene data show CDR1 as SGHRS and CDR2 as YFSETQ. The CDR3 bases are TGCGCCAGCAGCAGCGCCGGGAACCGATTTGAAGCTTTCTTT. Translated: CASSSAGNRFEAFF.

The chain links TRBV7-9 to TRBJ2-2, with D possibly matching TRBD2 (5 bases). Germline V CDR1 and CDR2: SEHNR, FQNEAQ (reference sequence). The V gene lost 5 bases and the J gene lost 4 bases, with 14 bases spanning the gap. The CDR3 length is 15 residues. CDR3: CASSRGGGSTGELFF. In DNA form, the CDR3 reads TGTGCCAGCAGCCGCGGCGGAGGTAGCACCGGGGAGCTGTTTTTT.

The CDR3 region has the DNA TGTGCCAGCTCACAGGGACTAGCGAACACCGGGGAGCTGTTTTTT. Translation: CASSQGLANTGELFF. The rearrangement joins TRBV18 to TRBJ2-2; 8 nucleotides align to TRBD2. Per germline, CDR1 KGHSH and CDR2 LQKENI. J gave up 0 bases and V 4 bases, and 1 base lay outside the gene matches. The CDR3 covers 15 residues.